This T cell receptor beta chain was profiled in a study of post-analysis software for immune sequencing data. Whole-study context: Disease trajectories encompassed relapsing-remitting, secondary progressive and progressive-relapsing multiple sclerosis.

Study-wide results and caveats: By F measure, strong co-clustering occurred among samples prepared in the same batch. TRBV segments more frequent in patients than in controls numbered five and included TRBV5-6, TRBV5-1 and TRBV20-1.

This clonotype has only a few counts. The antigen remains unidentified. Unique molecular identifiers were present in the TCR beta cDNA libraries. Researchers reported approximately 500,000 cDNA molecules coming from around 1 to 10 million T cells. TCRdb processed the PCR reads anew with MiXCR; each CDR3 protein has one entry. Among approximately 360,000 distinct CDR3 sequences listed, approximately 33% were seen once. V shed 4 bases and J 0 bases; nucleotides not matched to a gene: 5. This CDR3 contains 15 residues. CDR1 and CDR2 from the germline V gene are MGHRA and YSYEKL. The chain recombines TRBV4-1 with TRBJ2-7; the match to TRBD1 covers 8 bases. This clonotype originated in a girl aged 5 to 17 with multiple sclerosis. Sequenced: blood. In nucleotides, the CDR3 is TGCGCCAGCAGCCCCCGGACAGGGTCCTCCTACGAGCAGTACTTC. Translated, it gives CASSPRTGSSYEQYF.